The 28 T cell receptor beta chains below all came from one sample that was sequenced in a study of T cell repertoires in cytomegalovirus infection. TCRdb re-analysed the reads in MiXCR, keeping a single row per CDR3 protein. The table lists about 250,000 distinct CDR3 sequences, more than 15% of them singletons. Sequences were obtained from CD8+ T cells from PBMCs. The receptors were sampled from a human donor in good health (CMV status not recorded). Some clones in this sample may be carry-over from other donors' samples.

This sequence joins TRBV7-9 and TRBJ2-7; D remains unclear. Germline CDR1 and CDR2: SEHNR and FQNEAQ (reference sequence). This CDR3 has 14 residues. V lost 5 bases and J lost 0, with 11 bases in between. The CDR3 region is CASSPQLTSYEQYF. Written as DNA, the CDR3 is TGTGCCAGCAGCCCCCAACTGACCTCCTACGAGCAGTACTTC.

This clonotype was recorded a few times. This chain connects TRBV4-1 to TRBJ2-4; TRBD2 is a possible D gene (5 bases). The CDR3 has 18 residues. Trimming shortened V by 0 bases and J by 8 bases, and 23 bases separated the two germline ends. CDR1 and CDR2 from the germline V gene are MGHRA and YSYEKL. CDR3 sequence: CASSQDLTRLRGMDIQYF. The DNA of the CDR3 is TGCGCCAGCAGCCAAGACCTTACACGGCTACGGGGTATGGACATTCAGTACTTC.

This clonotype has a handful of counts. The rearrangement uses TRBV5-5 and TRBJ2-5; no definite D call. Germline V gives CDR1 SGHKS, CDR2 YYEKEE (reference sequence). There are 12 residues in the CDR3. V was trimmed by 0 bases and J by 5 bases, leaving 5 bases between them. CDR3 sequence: CASSLAAETQYF. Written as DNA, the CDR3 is TGTGCCAGCAGCTTGGCGGCGGAGACCCAGTACTTC.

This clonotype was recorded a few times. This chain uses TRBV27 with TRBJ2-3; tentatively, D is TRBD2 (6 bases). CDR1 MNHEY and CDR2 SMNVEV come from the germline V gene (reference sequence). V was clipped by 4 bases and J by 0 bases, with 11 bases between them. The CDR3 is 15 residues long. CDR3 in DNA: TGTGCCAGCAGTTCCTTTAGCGGTAGCACAGATACGCAGTATTTT. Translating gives CASSSFSGSTDTQYF.

The CDR3: CSVAGDGTDTQYF. The DNA of the CDR3 is TGCAGCGTTGCCGGGGATGGCACAGATACGCAGTATTTT. V gene TRBV29-1 combines with J gene TRBJ2-3; TRBD2 might be the D (5 bases). Germline CDR1 SQVTM, CDR2 ANQGSEA. Trimming took 4 bases from V and 1 from J, leaving 9 bases between them. The CDR3 is 13 amino acids.

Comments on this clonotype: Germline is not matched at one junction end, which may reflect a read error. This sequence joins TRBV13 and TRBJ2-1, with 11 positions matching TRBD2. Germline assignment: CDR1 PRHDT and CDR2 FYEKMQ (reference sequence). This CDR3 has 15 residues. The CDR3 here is CASSLGTSGSNEQFF. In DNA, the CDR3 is TGTGCCAGCAGCCTAGGGACTAGCGGTAGCAATGAGCAGTTCTTC. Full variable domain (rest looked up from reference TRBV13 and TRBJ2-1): AAGVIQSPRHLIKEKRETATLKCYPIPRHDTVYWYQQGPGQDPQFLISFYEKMQSDKGSIPDRFSAQQFSDYHSELNMSSLELGDSALYFCASSLGTSGSNEQFFGPGTRLTVL.

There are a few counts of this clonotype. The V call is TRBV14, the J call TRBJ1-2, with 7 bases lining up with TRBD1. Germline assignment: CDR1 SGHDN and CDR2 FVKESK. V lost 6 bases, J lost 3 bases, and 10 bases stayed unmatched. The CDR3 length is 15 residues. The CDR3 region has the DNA TGTGCCAGCAGTCCCGGACAGGCAAATTACTATGGCTACACCTTC. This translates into CASSPGQANYYGYTF.

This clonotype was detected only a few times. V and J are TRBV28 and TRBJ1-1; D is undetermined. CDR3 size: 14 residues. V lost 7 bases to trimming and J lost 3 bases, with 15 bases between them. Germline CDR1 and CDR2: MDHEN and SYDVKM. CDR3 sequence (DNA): TGTGCCAGCACCGACGGACGGGGATACACTGAAGCTTTCTTT. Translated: CASTDGRGYTEAFF.

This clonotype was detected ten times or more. The CDR3 DNA reads TGTGCCAGCAGCTCGGGGCAGGAAGAGACCCAGTACTTC. Its protein is CASSSGQEETQYF. This sequence joins TRBV5-6 and TRBJ2-5; TRBD1 or TRBD2 may be the D gene (5 bases each). The CDR3 has 13 residues. V lost 3 bases and J lost 3, with 9 bases in between. CDR1 is SGHDT and CDR2 is YYEEEE in the germline V gene.

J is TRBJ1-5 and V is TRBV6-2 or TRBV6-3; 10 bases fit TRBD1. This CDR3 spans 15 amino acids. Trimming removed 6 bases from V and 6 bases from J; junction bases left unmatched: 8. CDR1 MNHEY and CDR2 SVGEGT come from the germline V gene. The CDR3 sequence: CASRPPGQGFQPQHF. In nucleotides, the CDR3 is TGTGCCAGCAGACCGCCGGGACAGGGGTTTCAGCCCCAGCATTTT.

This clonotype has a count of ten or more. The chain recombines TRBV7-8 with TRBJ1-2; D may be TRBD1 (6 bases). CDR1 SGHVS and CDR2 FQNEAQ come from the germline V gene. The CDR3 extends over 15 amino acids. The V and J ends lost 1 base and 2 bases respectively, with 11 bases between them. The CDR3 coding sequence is TGTGCCAGCAGCTTAGAGGACAGCGAAAACTATGGCTACACCTTC. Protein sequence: CASSLEDSENYGYTF.

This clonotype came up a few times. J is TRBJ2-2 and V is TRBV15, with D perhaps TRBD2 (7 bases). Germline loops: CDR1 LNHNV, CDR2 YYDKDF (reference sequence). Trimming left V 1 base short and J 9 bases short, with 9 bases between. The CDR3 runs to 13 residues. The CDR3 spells CATSRAGGWELFF. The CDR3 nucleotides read TGTGCCACCAGCAGAGCGGGGGGCTGGGAGCTGTTTTTT.

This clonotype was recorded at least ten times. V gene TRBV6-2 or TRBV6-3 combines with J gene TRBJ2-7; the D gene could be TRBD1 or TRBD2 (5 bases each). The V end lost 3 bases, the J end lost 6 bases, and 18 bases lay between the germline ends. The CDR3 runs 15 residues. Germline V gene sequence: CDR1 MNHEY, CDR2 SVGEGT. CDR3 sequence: CASSYGDRGESEQYF. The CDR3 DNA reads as TGTGCCAGCAGTTATGGCGACCGAGGGGAATCCGAGCAGTACTTC.

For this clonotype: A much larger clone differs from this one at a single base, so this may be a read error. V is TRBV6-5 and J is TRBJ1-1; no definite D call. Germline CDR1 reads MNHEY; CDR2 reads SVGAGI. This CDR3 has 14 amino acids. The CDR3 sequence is CASNYLTRNTEAFF. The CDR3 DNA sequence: TGTGCCAGCAATTACCTGACCCGGAACACTGAAGCTTTCTTT.

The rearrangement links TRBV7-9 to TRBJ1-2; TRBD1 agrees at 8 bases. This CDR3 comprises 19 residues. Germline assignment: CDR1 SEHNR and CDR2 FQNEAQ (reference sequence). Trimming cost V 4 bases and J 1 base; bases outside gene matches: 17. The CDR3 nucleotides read TGTGCCAGCAGCTCCCCCGGTGAGTCAGGGGGCAAGTTTAACTATGGCTACACCTTC. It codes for CASSSPGESGGKFNYGYTF.

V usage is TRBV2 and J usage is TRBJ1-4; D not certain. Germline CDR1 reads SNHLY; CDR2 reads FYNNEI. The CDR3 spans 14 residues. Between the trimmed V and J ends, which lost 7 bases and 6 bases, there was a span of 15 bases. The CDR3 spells CASTRGPNDEKLFF. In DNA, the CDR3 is TGTGCCAGCACCCGAGGTCCCAATGATGAAAAACTGTTTTTT.

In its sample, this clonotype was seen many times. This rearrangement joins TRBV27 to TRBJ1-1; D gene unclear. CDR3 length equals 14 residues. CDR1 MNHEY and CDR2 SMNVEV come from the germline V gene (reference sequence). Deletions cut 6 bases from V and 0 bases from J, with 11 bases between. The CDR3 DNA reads TGTGCCAGCAGGCCCGGGCAGATGAACACTGAAGCTTTCTTT. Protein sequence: CASRPGQMNTEAFF.

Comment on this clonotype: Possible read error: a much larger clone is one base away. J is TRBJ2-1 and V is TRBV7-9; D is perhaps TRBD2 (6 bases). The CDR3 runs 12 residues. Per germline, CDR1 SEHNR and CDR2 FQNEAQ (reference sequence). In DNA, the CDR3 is TGTGCCGGCAGCTCCAGCGGAGGGAACCAGTTCTTC. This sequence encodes CAGSSSGGNQFF.

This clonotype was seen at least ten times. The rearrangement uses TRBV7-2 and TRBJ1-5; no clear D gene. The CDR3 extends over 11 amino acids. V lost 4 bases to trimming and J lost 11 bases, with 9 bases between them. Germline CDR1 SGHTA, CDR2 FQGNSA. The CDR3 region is CASSSHGTQHF. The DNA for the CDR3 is TGTGCCAGCAGCTCCCATGGGACCCAGCATTTT.

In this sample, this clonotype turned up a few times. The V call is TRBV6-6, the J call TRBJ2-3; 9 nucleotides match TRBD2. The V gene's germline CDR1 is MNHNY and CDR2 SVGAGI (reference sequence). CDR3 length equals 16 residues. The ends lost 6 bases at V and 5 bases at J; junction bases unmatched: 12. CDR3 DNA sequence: TGTGCCAGCAGCGCCGAGACTAGCGGATTAGTAGATACGCAGTATTTT. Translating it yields CASSAETSGLVDTQYF.

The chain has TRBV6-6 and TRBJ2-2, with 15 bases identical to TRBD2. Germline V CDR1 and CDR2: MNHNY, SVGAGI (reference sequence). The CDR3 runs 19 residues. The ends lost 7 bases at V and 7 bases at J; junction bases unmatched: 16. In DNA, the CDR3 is TGTGCCAGCATTCCCGGACTAGCGGGGGGGCCTATCAGTGTCGGGGAGCTGTTTTTT. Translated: CASIPGLAGGPISVGELFF.

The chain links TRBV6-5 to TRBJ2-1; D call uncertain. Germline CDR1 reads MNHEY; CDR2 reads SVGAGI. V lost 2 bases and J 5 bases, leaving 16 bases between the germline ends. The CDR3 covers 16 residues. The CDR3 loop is CASSYLRIGLNNEQFF. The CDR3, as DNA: TGTGCCAGCAGTTACCTCCGGATCGGTTTGAACAATGAGCAGTTCTTC.

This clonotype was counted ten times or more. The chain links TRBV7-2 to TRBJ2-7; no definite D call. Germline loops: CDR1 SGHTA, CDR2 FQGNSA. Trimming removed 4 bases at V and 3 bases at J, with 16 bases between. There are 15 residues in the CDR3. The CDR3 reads CASSSPELPYYEQYF. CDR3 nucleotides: TGTGCCAGCAGCTCCCCTGAACTCCCCTACTACGAGCAGTACTTC.

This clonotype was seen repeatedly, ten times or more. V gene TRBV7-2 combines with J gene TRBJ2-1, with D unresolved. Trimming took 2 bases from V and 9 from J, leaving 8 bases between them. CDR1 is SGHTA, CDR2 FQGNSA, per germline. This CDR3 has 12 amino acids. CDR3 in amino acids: CASSLLTAEQFF. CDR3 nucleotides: TGTGCCAGCAGCTTATTGACGGCTGAGCAGTTCTTC. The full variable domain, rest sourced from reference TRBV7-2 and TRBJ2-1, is GAGVSQSPSNKVTEKGKDVELRCDPISGHTALYWYRQSLGQGLEFLIYFQGNSAPDKSGLPSDRFSAERTGGSVSTLTIQRTQQEDSAVYLCASSLLTAEQFFGPGTRLTVL.

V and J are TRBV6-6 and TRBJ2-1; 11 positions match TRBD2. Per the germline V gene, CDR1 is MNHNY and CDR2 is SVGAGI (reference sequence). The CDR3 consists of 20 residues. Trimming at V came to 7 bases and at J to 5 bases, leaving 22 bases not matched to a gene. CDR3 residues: CASTWREWASGGPGNNEQFF. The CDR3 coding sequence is TGTGCCAGCACTTGGAGGGAATGGGCTAGCGGGGGGCCCGGGAACAATGAGCAGTTCTTC.

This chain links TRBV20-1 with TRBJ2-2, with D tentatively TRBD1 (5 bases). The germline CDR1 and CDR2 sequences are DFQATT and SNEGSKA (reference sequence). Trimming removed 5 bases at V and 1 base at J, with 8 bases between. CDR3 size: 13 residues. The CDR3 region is CSAPDRNTGELFF. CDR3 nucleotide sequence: TGCAGTGCTCCAGACAGGAACACCGGGGAGCTGTTTTTT.

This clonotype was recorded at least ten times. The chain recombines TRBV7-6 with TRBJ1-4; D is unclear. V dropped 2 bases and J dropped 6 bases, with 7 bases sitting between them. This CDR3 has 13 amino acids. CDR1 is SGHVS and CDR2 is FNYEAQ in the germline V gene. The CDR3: CASSLSDYEKLFF. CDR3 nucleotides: TGTGCCAGCAGCTTATCTGATTATGAAAAACTGTTTTTT. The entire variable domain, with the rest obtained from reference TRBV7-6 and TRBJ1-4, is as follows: GAGVSQSPRYKVTKRGQDVALRCDPISGHVSLYWYRQALGQGPEFLTYFNYEAQQDKSGLPNDRFSAERPEGSISTLTIQRTEQRDSAMYRCASSLSDYEKLFFGSGTQLSVL.

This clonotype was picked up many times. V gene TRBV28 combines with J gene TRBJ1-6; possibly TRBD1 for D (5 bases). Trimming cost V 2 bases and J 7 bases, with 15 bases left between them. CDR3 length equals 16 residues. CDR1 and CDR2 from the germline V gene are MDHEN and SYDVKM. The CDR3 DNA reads TGTGCCAGCAGTTTAGAATGGGTAGGGGACAATTCACCCCTCCACTTT. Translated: CASSLEWVGDNSPLHF.